One and the same sample provided the 31 T cell receptor beta chains below, sequenced in a study of identical twins' blood T cells. TCRdb recomputed calls from the 5' RACE reads with MiXCR, one row per CDR3 protein. The top ten clones hold around 5.6% of a sample with about 370,000 distinct CDR3 sequences, over 25% of them seen once. The specimen sequenced was PBMCs. The origin of the receptors is a woman between 18 and 55 years old in good health.

This sequence joins TRBV7-2 and TRBJ1-5; perhaps TRBD1 as D (5 bases). This CDR3 has 13 amino acids. Germline CDR1 reads SGHTA; CDR2 reads FQGNSA. Trimming cost V 10 bases and J 2 bases, with 12 bases left between them. For the CDR3, the DNA is TGTGCCAACGGAGGGGATCGCAATCAGCCCCAGCATTTT. Amino acids: CANGGDRNQPQHF.

This clonotype has only a few counts. This chain uses TRBV29-1 with TRBJ1-4; unclear D gene. V lost 7 bases and J lost 6, with 15 bases in between. The CDR3 consists of 13 residues. CDR1 and CDR2 from the germline V gene are SQVTM and ANQGSEA. CDR3 sequence (DNA): TGCAGCGCCGTTCGGTATCTGGATGAAAAACTGTTTTTT. This gives the protein CSAVRYLDEKLFF.

This clonotype was observed a few times. The chain links TRBV7-6 to TRBJ2-1; 8 bases are shared with TRBD2. With V trimmed by 5 bases and J by 3 bases, 9 bases remained unmatched. Germline CDR1 and CDR2: SGHVS and FNYEAQ. The CDR3 is made up of 16 amino acids. The CDR3 is CASSPLSGTSYNEQFF. The CDR3 nucleotides are TGTGCCAGCAGCCCCCTGTCCGGGACTAGCTACAATGAGCAGTTCTTC.

Points on this clonotype: One junction end disagrees with the germline gene, perhaps due to a read error. The chain carries TRBV5-1 and TRBJ2-1, with D perhaps given as TRBD1 or TRBD2 (6 bases each). The germline V gene has CDR1 SGHRS and CDR2 YFSETQ. CDR3 size: 14 residues. The CDR3 is CASSLGGADNEQLF. Here the CDR3 DNA reads TGCGCCAGCAGCTTGGGGGGGGCGGACAATGAGCAGTTATTC.

The sample holds many counts of this clonotype. The chain has TRBV2 and TRBJ1-2; D unclear. In germline, CDR1 is SNHLY, CDR2 FYNNEI. V was pared by 8 bases and J by 8 bases, with 9 bases between. The CDR3 has 10 residues. This chain's CDR3 is CASRVLGYTF. The CDR3 nucleotides read TGTGCCAGCCGAGTCCTAGGCTACACCTTC.

This clonotype was detected only a few times. The genes are TRBV7-9 and TRBJ1-5; no definite D call. Germline V gene data show CDR1 as SEHNR and CDR2 as FQNEAQ (reference sequence). V was clipped by 5 bases and J by 1 base, with 6 bases between them. The CDR3 spans 13 residues. The CDR3 is CASSPESNQPQHF. The CDR3 DNA follows: TGTGCCAGCAGCCCCGAGAGCAATCAGCCCCAGCATTTT.

The V call is TRBV6-1, the J call TRBJ1-2; D possibly corresponds to TRBD1 (6 bases). The CDR3 has 11 amino acids. V gave up 2 bases and J gave up 14 bases, with 12 bases separating them. Germline V lookup: CDR1 MNHNS, CDR2 SASEGT. CDR3 coding DNA: TGTGCCAGCAGTGAAACAGGGATAGGGACCTTC. This codes for CASSETGIGTF.

Regarding this clonotype: An end of the junction differs from the germline gene, which may be a read error. This CDR3 is CVSSKKTSGGFIF. CDR3 coding DNA: TGTGTCAGCAGCAAAAAAACTAGCGGGGGGTTCATCTTC. V gene TRBV7-6 combines with J gene TRBJ2-1; 12 nucleotides match TRBD2. This CDR3 region has 13 residues. The germline V gene has CDR1 SGHVS and CDR2 FNYEAQ. The full variable domain, completed using reference TRBV7-6 and TRBJ2-1, is GAGVSQSPRYKVTKRGQDVALRCDPISGHVSLYWYRQALGQGPEFLTYFNYEAQQDKSGLPNDRFSAERPEGSISTLTIQRTEQRDSAMYRCVSSKKTSGGFIFGPGTRLTVL.

This clonotype was seen a handful of times. This rearrangement joins TRBV27 to TRBJ1-1; TRBD1 aligns across 7 bases. Germline V lookup: CDR1 MNHEY, CDR2 SMNVEV (reference sequence). Trimming removed 4 bases from V and 5 bases from J; junction bases left unmatched: 13. The CDR3 has 16 residues. CDR3 coding DNA: TGTGCCAGCAGTTCCCCTCCACAGGGGCCAGGGACTGAAGCTTTCTTT. Protein sequence: CASSSPPQGPGTEAFF.

In its sample, this clonotype was seen a few times. J is TRBJ1-2 and V is TRBV20-1, with 8 bases identical to TRBD1. The CDR3 covers 14 residues. With V trimmed by 6 bases and J by 2 bases, 8 bases remained unmatched. Germline V gene sequence: CDR1 DFQATT, CDR2 SNEGSKA (reference sequence). For the CDR3, the DNA is TGCAGTGCCTCCGGGACAGGAGGGAACTATGGCTACACCTTC. Its translation: CSASGTGGNYGYTF.

The CDR3 sequence: CASSPPGVGKLFF. The CDR3, as DNA: TGTGCCAGCAGTCCCCCGGGGGTGGGAAAACTGTTTTTT. This chain joins TRBV12-3 or TRBV12-4 and TRBJ1-4, with a tentative D call TRBD1 (5 bases). The CDR3 runs to 13 residues. V was trimmed by 5 bases and J by 10 bases, leaving 14 bases between them.

This clonotype was recorded at least ten times. This sequence joins TRBV18 and TRBJ1-2, with D unclear. The germline CDR1 and CDR2 sequences are KGHSH and LQKENI. The CDR3 is 16 residues long. V gave up 2 bases and J gave up 8 bases, with 21 bases separating them. CDR3 coding DNA: TGTGCCAGCTCACCAGGGATATCAGCTGGATTGGTGGGCTACACCTTC. Its translation is CASSPGISAGLVGYTF.

This clonotype has just a few counts. CDR3 sequence (DNA): TGCAGTGCTATAGGATCGGGGCGGGAGGGCCGCGATACGCAGTATTTT. This encodes CSAIGSGREGRDTQYF. The chain carries TRBV20-1 and TRBJ2-3, with TRBD2 matching over 9 bases. The V gene end was trimmed by 4 bases and the J gene end by 6 bases; junction bases not matched to a gene: 14. The CDR3 sequence is 16 residues long. Germline-derived CDR1 and CDR2 are DFQATT and SNEGSKA (reference sequence).

The chain carries TRBV7-9 and TRBJ2-1; D uncertain. Germline V gene sequence: CDR1 SEHNR, CDR2 FQNEAQ (reference sequence). This CDR3 is 14 amino acids long. V was trimmed by 2 bases and J by 5 bases, leaving 10 bases between them. The CDR3 reads CASSLTVTDNEQFF. Here the CDR3 DNA reads TGTGCCAGCAGCTTAACGGTCACGGACAATGAGCAGTTCTTC. Using reference TRBV7-9 and TRBJ2-1 for the parts outside the CDR3, the full variable domain is DTGVSQNPRHKITKRGQNVTFRCDPISEHNRLYWYRQTLGQGPEFLTYFQNEAQLEKSRLLSDRFSAERPKGSFSTLEIQRTEQGDSAMYLCASSLTVTDNEQFFGPGTRLTVL.

The gene calls are TRBV19 and TRBJ1-1, with D possibly being TRBD1 (5 bases). Between the trimmed V and J ends, which lost 6 bases and 3 bases, there was a span of 11 bases. This CDR3 has 13 amino acids. Per germline, CDR1 LNHDA and CDR2 SQIVND (reference sequence). For the CDR3, the DNA is TGTGCCAGTAGCAGGGAAGGATACACTGAAGCTTTCTTT. This encodes CASSREGYTEAFF.

This clonotype appeared a few times. The J gene is TRBJ1-3, the V gene TRBV6-1, with a weak D call TRBD1 (5 bases). This CDR3 contains 17 residues. Per the germline V gene, CDR1 is MNHNS and CDR2 is SASEGT. With 6 bases removed from V and 2 bases from J, the gap between germline ends came to 20 bases. CDR3 region: CASSEGPSIRPGNTIYF. The CDR3 coding sequence is TGTGCCAGCAGCGAGGGGCCCTCAATTAGACCTGGAAACACCATATATTTT.

This clonotype was counted only a few times. The chain is built from TRBV4-3 and TRBJ2-1, with 7 positions matching TRBD2. Germline V gene sequence: CDR1 LGHNA, CDR2 YSLEER. Trimming took 0 bases from V and 9 from J; bases not matched to a gene: 11. The CDR3 is 16 amino acids. The CDR3 reads CASSQDFRGSLGEQFF. In DNA, the CDR3 is TGCGCCAGCAGCCAAGATTTCCGCGGGAGCCTTGGTGAGCAGTTCTTC.

The J gene is TRBJ2-7, the V gene TRBV20-1; 9 bases agree with TRBD2. The germline V gene has CDR1 DFQATT and CDR2 SNEGSKA (reference sequence). The CDR3 totals 15 residues. With 5 bases clipped from V and 4 bases from J, the junction kept 12 bases outside the gene matches. Here the CDR3 DNA reads TGCAGTGCTGGGAATAGACTAGCGGCTCGGTACGAGCAGTACTTC. It translates to CSAGNRLAARYEQYF.

This chain uses TRBV2 with TRBJ1-1, with a tentative D call TRBD1 (6 bases). V was cut by 6 bases and J by 5 bases, with 10 bases left in between. The CDR3 covers 12 residues. Germline assignment: CDR1 SNHLY and CDR2 FYNNEI. CDR3 sequence reads: CASSRTVTEAFF. CDR3 nucleotide sequence: TGTGCCAGCAGCCGGACAGTTACTGAAGCTTTCTTT.

In this sample, this clonotype turned up a few times. The chain carries TRBV7-2 and TRBJ2-1; the D is unclear. The CDR3 has 13 amino acids. Germline V gives CDR1 SGHTA, CDR2 FQGNSA. V lost 1 base and J 7 bases, leaving 8 bases between the germline ends. CDR3 loop: CASSLGQGNEQFF. The CDR3 DNA reads as TGTGCCAGCAGCTTAGGTCAAGGGAATGAGCAGTTCTTC.

In this sample, this clonotype turned up a few times. The chain's CDR3 is CSAGSMRVDNEQFF. The CDR3 DNA follows: TGCAGTGCTGGTAGCATGAGGGTAGACAATGAGCAGTTCTTC. This chain joins TRBV20-1 and TRBJ2-1; the D gene is possibly TRBD2 (5 bases). V was trimmed by 5 bases and J by 5 bases, leaving 16 bases between them. The germline V gene has CDR1 DFQATT and CDR2 SNEGSKA (reference sequence). CDR3 size: 14 residues.

V and J are TRBV29-1 and TRBJ1-2, with TRBD1 as a possible D gene (6 bases). Germline CDR1 and CDR2: SQVTM and ANQGSEA. The CDR3 has 11 amino acids. Trimming cost V 4 bases and J 8 bases, with 11 bases left between them. The CDR3 reads CSVGRGEGYTF. The CDR3 bases are TGCAGCGTTGGCAGGGGCGAGGGCTACACCTTC.

This clonotype appeared a few times. The chain combines TRBV20-1 with TRBJ1-1, with D perhaps TRBD1 (6 bases). Germline V gene sequence: CDR1 DFQATT, CDR2 SNEGSKA (reference sequence). Trimming removed 2 bases from V and 11 bases from J, with 12 bases in between. This CDR3 comprises 11 residues. CDR3 residues: CSARRGAWAFF. Written as DNA, the CDR3 is TGCAGTGCTAGAAGGGGGGCTTGGGCTTTCTTT.

This clonotype has only a few counts. The rearrangement uses TRBV20-1 and TRBJ2-1; D possibly corresponds to TRBD2 (6 bases). Trimming took 3 bases from V and 7 from J, leaving 10 bases between them. Germline CDR1 reads DFQATT; CDR2 reads SNEGSKA (reference sequence). This CDR3 has 12 amino acids. This CDR3 reads CSASGEVNEQFF. The CDR3 DNA sequence: TGCAGTGCTAGCGGGGAGGTGAATGAGCAGTTCTTC.

V is TRBV10-2 and J is TRBJ2-3; D ambiguous. Germline-derived CDR1 and CDR2 are WSHSY and SAAADI. Trimming shortened V by 6 bases and J by 1 base, and 14 bases separated the two germline ends. This CDR3 has 15 residues. The CDR3 DNA reads as TGCGCCAGCAGCTCCAGTGGGGATGGCACAGATACGCAGTATTTT. Its translation is CASSSSGDGTDTQYF.

This clonotype has a count of ten or more. This chain uses TRBV19 with TRBJ1-5; D is perhaps TRBD1 (5 bases). The CDR3 spans 15 residues. The V gene's germline CDR1 is LNHDA and CDR2 SQIVND (reference sequence). V was shortened by 3 bases and J by 7 bases, with 16 bases between the two germline ends. DNA for the CDR3: TGTGCCAGTAGTATGGGGGACGACGGTCAACAGCCCCAGCATTTT. This gives the protein CASSMGDDGQQPQHF. Drawing the rest from reference TRBV19 and TRBJ1-5, the complete variable domain is DGGITQSPKYLFRKEGQNVTLSCEQNLNHDAMYWYRQDPGQGLRLIYYSQIVNDFQKGDIAEGYSVSREKKESFPLTVTSAQKNPTAFYLCASSMGDDGQQPQHFGDGTRLSIL.

The chain has TRBV6-1 and TRBJ1-1; D call uncertain. Germline assignment: CDR1 MNHNS and CDR2 SASEGT. CDR3 length: 13 residues. Trimming took off 5 bases at V and 4 bases at J, with 11 bases between the two ends. The CDR3 spells CASSPRRATEAFF. The CDR3 DNA is TGTGCCAGCAGTCCCCGTAGGGCCACTGAAGCTTTCTTT.

CDR3 residues: CASSLGRPVATNEKLFF. The CDR3, as DNA: TGCGCCAGCAGCTTGGGACGGCCAGTTGCAACTAATGAAAAACTGTTTTTT. The chain is built from TRBV5-1 and TRBJ1-4; D ambiguous. The V end was cut by 0 bases, the J end by 0 bases, with 12 bases between. CDR1 is SGHRS and CDR2 is YFSETQ in the germline V gene. This CDR3 region has 17 residues.

As concerns this clonotype: A much larger clone is a single base away; this may be a read error. This chain links TRBV2 with TRBJ1-3; D not resolved. The germline CDR1 and CDR2 sequences are SNHLY and FYNNEI. The CDR3 consists of 10 residues. The CDR3 bases are TGTGCCAGCAGTGGAAACACCGTATATTTT. The encoded protein is CASSGNTVYF.

J is TRBJ2-5 and V is TRBV6-1; D ambiguous. V shed 5 bases and J shed 0 bases, with 10 bases lying between them. The germline V gene encodes CDR1 MNHNS and CDR2 SASEGT. CDR3 length equals 14 residues. CDR3 in amino acids: CASSHRRYQETQYF. CDR3 nucleotides: TGTGCCAGCAGTCACCGACGTTACCAAGAGACCCAGTACTTC.

This clonotype was seen at least ten times. The genes are TRBV2 and TRBJ1-1; D is undetermined. V dropped 6 bases and J dropped 2 bases, with 13 bases sitting between them. The CDR3 extends over 14 amino acids. CDR1 is SNHLY, CDR2 FYNNEI, per germline. In DNA form, the CDR3 reads TGTGCCAGCAGCGTAGAGGGAGGCAACACTGAAGCTTTCTTT. It codes for CASSVEGGNTEAFF.